This T cell receptor beta chain comes out of a study of blood T cells in healthy people across ages. Study-level background: Per every two T cells, about one barcoded beta molecule was captured by template switching.

PCR was performed a second time for about 7 to 12 cycles using a sample-barcoded 5' primer and a J-beta primer mix. TCRdb processed the 5' RACE reads anew with MiXCR; each CDR3 protein has one entry. Seen here are about 650,000 distinct CDR3 sequences, approximately 30% observed once, and the top ten hold 15%. CDR1 GTSNPN and CDR2 SVGIG come from the germline V gene (reference sequence). With 3 bases removed from V and 3 bases from J, the gap between germline ends came to 11 bases. This CDR3 comprises 13 residues. The TCR originated in a woman of 80 years or more in good health. V is TRBV30 and J is TRBJ1-2; D ambiguous. Source material: blood. CDR3 sequence reads: CAWRVRTDYGYTF. CDR3 nucleotides: TGTGCCTGGAGGGTAAGAACGGACTATGGCTACACCTTC.